The entry below gives a single T cell receptor (beta chain) sequence along with its context. Its antigen is as yet unknown. The data stem from a study of cytomegalovirus exposure and HLA in healthy donors. The wider study: Prior work identified some 120 million unique TCR beta sequences in around 170 million T cells.

This PCR relied on a set of 60 Vbeta primers and 13 Jbeta primers. Only in-frame clones appear in the TCRdb table, and some are missing; sequencing was by immunoSEQ multiplex PCR. Altogether roughly 130,000 clones are present, over 60% being singletons, with the ten largest covering 1.5% to 2%. At sampling all donors were nominally healthy, likely with unrecorded immune exposures. CDR1 and CDR2 (germline): SGHTA, FQGNSA. The germline V and J ends were trimmed by 0 bases and 7 bases, with 12 bases remaining between them. The CDR3 consists of 15 residues. Regarding the study as a whole: There were some public TCRs occurring in many donors, but most TCR sequences were rare. Most CMV-associated TCR beta chains were later found to appear HLA-restricted.

V usage is TRBV7-2 and J usage is TRBJ2-2, with a possible D match to TRBD2 (6 bases). This sequence originates from a man aged 40-50 years in good health and CMV-seronegative. Sequenced: PBMCs. Here the CDR3 reads CASSLAGSGHGELFF. The CDR3 region has the DNA TGTGCCAGCAGCTTAGCGGGTAGCGGCCACGGGGAGCTGTTTTTT.